The 25 T cell receptor beta chains listed next were all sequenced from one sample in a study of lymphopenia after photon versus proton radiotherapy. The repertoire was sequenced with immunoSEQ multiplex PCR; TCRdb's copy has only in-frame clones and lacks some. The sample has around 25,000 clones; approximately 85% are singletons. The sequenced sample was peripheral blood, obtained from a patient treated with photon-based radiotherapy. The receptors originated from a man younger than 45 with gastric cancer.

The gene calls are TRBV7-2 and TRBJ1-5, with D maybe TRBD1 (5 bases). V was clipped by 3 bases and J by 2 bases, with 8 bases between them. The CDR3 contains 14 residues. CDR1 is SGHTA, CDR2 FQGNSA, per germline. CDR3 DNA: TGTGCCAGCAGCTTCGACAGTCGCAATCAGCCCCAGCATTTT. It is translated as CASSFDSRNQPQHF. The full variable domain, with the rest looked up from reference TRBV7-2 and TRBJ1-5, is GAGVSQSPSNKVTEKGKDVELRCDPISGHTALYWYRQSLGQGLEFLIYFQGNSAPDKSGLPSDRFSAERTGGSVSTLTIQRTQQEDSAVYLCASSFDSRNQPQHFGDGTRLSIL.

In its sample, this clone was seen a few times. V is TRBV2 and J is TRBJ2-7; weak D call: TRBD2 (5 bases). This CDR3 comprises 13 residues. Trimming pared 7 bases from V and 3 bases from J, leaving 13 bases between. Germline V gene lookup returns CDR1 SNHLY and CDR2 FYNNEI. CDR3 coding DNA: TGTGCCAGCACCCTCTCCGGGGACTACGAGCAGTACTTC. It specifies CASTLSGDYEQYF.

The chain carries TRBV7-9 and TRBJ1-2; possible D gene TRBD1, 5 bases. The CDR3 is 13 residues long. Trimming cost V 5 bases and J 7 bases, with 14 bases left between them. Germline values: CDR1 SEHNR, CDR2 FQNEAQ (reference sequence). The CDR3 loop is CASSPDTRGGYTF. The CDR3 DNA follows: TGTGCCAGCAGCCCGGACACTCGGGGTGGCTACACCTTC.

This clone was counted only a few times. The rearrangement joins TRBV7-3 to TRBJ1-1; no firm D call. The CDR3 runs to 8 residues. With 7 bases removed from V and 6 bases from J, the gap between germline ends came to 0 bases. CDR1 is SGHTA and CDR2 is FQGTGA in the germline V gene. DNA of the CDR3: TGTGCCAGCACTGAAGCTTTCTTT. It is translated as CASTEAFF.

This sequence joins TRBV19 and TRBJ1-4; tentative D call: TRBD1 (6 bases). V was cut by 3 bases and J by 8 bases, with 16 bases left in between. Germline V gives CDR1 LNHDA, CDR2 SQIVND (reference sequence). This CDR3 contains 15 residues. CDR3 sequence: CASSIIGTTNEKLFF. Here the CDR3 DNA reads TGTGCCAGTAGTATCATCGGGACAACCAACGAAAAACTGTTTTTT.

The CDR3 DNA reads as TGTGCCAGCTCACCAAATGGGGAATGGTCAGATACGCAGTATTTT. It is translated as CASSPNGEWSDTQYF. The chain is built from TRBV18 and TRBJ2-3; D not certain. Per germline, CDR1 KGHSH and CDR2 LQKENI. This CDR3 is built from 15 residues. V lost 2 bases, J lost 4 bases, and 13 bases lay in between.

The V gene is TRBV28, the J gene TRBJ2-7, with 9 bases fitting TRBD1. This CDR3 has 17 residues. The trim removed 0 bases at V and 2 bases at J, leaving 8 bases unmatched. Per germline, CDR1 MDHEN and CDR2 SYDVKM. This chain's CDR3 is CASSLWAPGQGTYEQYF. In DNA form, the CDR3 reads TGTGCCAGCAGTTTATGGGCCCCCGGACAGGGGACCTACGAGCAGTACTTC.

The rearrangement uses TRBV23-1 and TRBJ2-1; D remains ambiguous. TRBV23-1 carries the ORF label, with uncertain function. V was pared by 2 bases and J by 6 bases, with 11 bases between. The CDR3 totals 14 residues. The CDR3 DNA reads TGCGCCAGCAGTCAAATCGATAGCCTCAATGAGCAGTTCTTC. It codes for CASSQIDSLNEQFF.

This chain uses TRBV19 with TRBJ2-2; TRBD2 matches 10 bases. V shed 3 bases, J shed 1 base, and the junction held 2 bases outside the gene matches. Germline CDR1 is LNHDA and CDR2 is SQIVND (reference sequence). The CDR3 contains 16 residues. CDR3 DNA sequence: TGTGCCAGTAGTATGCGGACTAGCGGGAACACCGGGGAGCTGTTTTTT. Its protein product is CASSMRTSGNTGELFF.

CDR3 nucleotide sequence: TGTGCCAGCAGTTTCCGACCGGGACGCACAAATGAGCAGTTCTTC. Encoded protein: CASSFRPGRTNEQFF. The chain uses TRBV6-5 and TRBJ2-1; D is possibly TRBD1 or TRBD2 (5 bases each). The germline V and J ends were trimmed by 4 bases and 7 bases, with 17 bases remaining between them. The CDR3 has 15 amino acids. Germline V gene sequence: CDR1 MNHEY, CDR2 SVGAGI.

The J gene is TRBJ2-5, the V gene TRBV7-9; D gene unclear. This CDR3 region has 13 residues. Germline-derived CDR1 and CDR2 are SEHNR and FQNEAQ (reference sequence). The V gene lost 1 base and the J gene lost 4 bases, with 7 bases spanning the gap. DNA of the CDR3: TGTGCCAGCAGCTTAGAAGGTTTAGAGACCCAGTACTTC. This gives the protein CASSLEGLETQYF.

This sequence joins TRBV19 and TRBJ2-7, with D tentatively TRBD2 (6 bases). The CDR3 spans 14 residues. From germline, CDR1 is LNHDA and CDR2 SQIVND (reference sequence). The V end was cut by 5 bases, the J end by 0 bases, with 11 bases between. The DNA of the CDR3 is TGTGCCAGTAGTTGGAGGGAGAGCTCCTACGAGCAGTACTTC. Protein product: CASSWRESSYEQYF.

This chain joins TRBV15 and TRBJ2-5, with D maybe TRBD2 (7 bases). Germline V gene data show CDR1 as LNHNV and CDR2 as YYDKDF (reference sequence). Trimming removed 5 bases from V and 0 bases from J, with 19 bases in between. The CDR3 extends over 17 amino acids. CDR3 sequence reads: CATSPPGGKGHQETQYF. In nucleotides, the CDR3 is TGTGCCACCAGCCCCCCGGGGGGCAAGGGCCACCAAGAGACCCAGTACTTC.

The gene calls are TRBV10-2 and TRBJ1-5, with D unresolved. Germline CDR1 reads WSHSY; CDR2 reads SAAADI. The CDR3 consists of 14 residues. With 3 bases removed from V and 3 bases from J, the gap between germline ends came to 9 bases. The CDR3 nucleotides read TGCGCCAGCAGTGACCGGGGTATCAATCAGCCCCAGCATTTT. This encodes CASSDRGINQPQHF.

This chain joins TRBV18 and TRBJ2-1, with a weak D call TRBD2 (6 bases). Germline V gene lookup returns CDR1 KGHSH and CDR2 LQKENI. Trimming took 5 bases from V and 6 from J, leaving 14 bases between them. The CDR3 runs to 14 residues. CDR3 sequence (DNA): TGTGCCAGCTCAACGGGAGCAAACATCAATGAGCAGTTCTTC. Protein: CASSTGANINEQFF.

This chain links TRBV5-1 with TRBJ1-3; no definite D call. V lost 3 bases and J 8 bases, leaving 12 bases between the germline ends. This CDR3 is 13 amino acids long. Germline V gene sequence: CDR1 SGHRS, CDR2 YFSETQ. The CDR3 here is CASSSVIGDTIYF. CDR3 bases: TGCGCCAGCAGCTCCGTCATCGGAGACACCATATATTTT. The whole variable domain, filled in from reference TRBV5-1 and TRBJ1-3, reads KAGVTQTPRYLIKTRGQQVTLSCSPISGHRSVSWYQQTPGQGLQFLFEYFSETQRNKGNFPGRFSGRQFSNSRSEMNVSTLELGDSALYLCASSSVIGDTIYFGEGSWLTVV.

This chain joins TRBV5-1 and TRBJ2-5; TRBD2 agrees at 8 bases. V trimming: 2 bases; J trimming: 4 bases; junction bases outside the gene matches: 7. This CDR3 spans 15 amino acids. From germline, CDR1 is SGHRS and CDR2 YFSETQ. The CDR3: CASSFNGGVVETQYF. CDR3 DNA: TGCGCCAGCAGCTTTAACGGGGGGGTAGTAGAGACCCAGTACTTC.

The rearrangement uses TRBV5-1 and TRBJ2-7, with TRBD2 matching 12 bases. The CDR3 runs 17 residues. CDR1 and CDR2 from the germline V gene are SGHRS and YFSETQ. J gave up 2 bases and V 4 bases, and 10 bases lay outside the gene matches. The CDR3 protein is CASSPQLLAGGTYEQYF. The CDR3 DNA is TGCGCCAGCAGCCCTCAGCTCCTAGCGGGAGGGACCTACGAGCAGTACTTC.

This chain uses TRBV21-1 with TRBJ2-5. TRBV21-1 counts as a pseudogene. The CDR3 has 14 amino acids. CDR3 amino acids: CASNPKQDQETQYF. CDR3 nucleotide sequence: TGTGCCAGCAACCCTAAACAAGATCAAGAGACCCAGTACTTC.

The rearrangement uses TRBV7-6 and TRBJ2-3, with TRBD2 matching 15 bases. The CDR3 covers 17 residues. In germline, CDR1 is SGHVS, CDR2 FNYEAQ. V lost 5 bases and J lost 5; bases outside the gene matches: 8. CDR3 nucleotides: TGTGCCAGCAGCCAGGGACTAGCGGGGGGAGCCTTAGATACGCAGTATTTT. It yields the protein CASSQGLAGGALDTQYF.

The chain uses TRBV19 and TRBJ2-7, with a weak D call TRBD1 (5 bases). CDR1 is LNHDA, CDR2 SQIVND, per germline (reference sequence). Trimming left V 5 bases short and J 0 bases short, with 8 bases between. The CDR3 runs to 13 residues. Here the CDR3 DNA reads TGTGCCAGTAGTGGACAAAGCTCCTACGAGCAGTACTTC. Residues: CASSGQSSYEQYF. Looking up the rest from reference TRBV19 and TRBJ2-7 gives the full variable domain: DGGITQSPKYLFRKEGQNVTLSCEQNLNHDAMYWYRQDPGQGLRLIYYSQIVNDFQKGDIAEGYSVSREKKESFPLTVTSAQKNPTAFYLCASSGQSSYEQYFGPGTRLTVT.

The CDR3 region is CASSPGQGGGQPQHF. CDR3 nucleotide sequence: TGTGCCAGCAGCCCAGGACAGGGTGGAGGGCAGCCCCAGCATTTT. This chain connects TRBV6-1 to TRBJ1-5; 8 positions match TRBD1. This CDR3 region has 15 residues. Germline V gene lookup returns CDR1 MNHNS and CDR2 SASEGT. V lost 6 bases, J lost 7 bases, and 11 bases stayed unmatched.

This clone was seen only once. The J gene is TRBJ2-1, the V gene TRBV5-1; 7 bases map to TRBD1. V gave up 1 base and J gave up 3 bases; unmatched junction bases: 4. This CDR3 is built from 15 residues. Germline CDR1 reads SGHRS; CDR2 reads YFSETQ. The CDR3 region has the DNA TGCGCCAGCAGCTTGTCACAGGGGAGCTACAATGAGCAGTTCTTC. Amino acid sequence: CASSLSQGSYNEQFF.

This clone has a single count. The chain is built from TRBV19 and TRBJ2-7, with 9 bases aligning to TRBD1. Germline CDR1 and CDR2: LNHDA and SQIVND (reference sequence). The CDR3 is 14 residues long. The V and J ends lost 5 bases and 3 bases, in that order; junction bases with no gene match: 5. CDR3 DNA: TGTGCCAGTAGTGTGACAGGGGGTAGCTACGAGCAGTACTTC. Its translation is CASSVTGGSYEQYF.

The CDR3 spells CASSLNGDTEAFF. The CDR3 region has the DNA TGTGCCAGCAGTTTAAATGGCGACACTGAAGCTTTCTTT. This chain links TRBV27 with TRBJ1-1, with no clear D. The germline V and J ends were trimmed by 2 bases and 3 bases, with 7 bases remaining between them. This CDR3 has 13 amino acids. The germline gives CDR1 MNHEY, CDR2 SMNVEV (reference sequence).